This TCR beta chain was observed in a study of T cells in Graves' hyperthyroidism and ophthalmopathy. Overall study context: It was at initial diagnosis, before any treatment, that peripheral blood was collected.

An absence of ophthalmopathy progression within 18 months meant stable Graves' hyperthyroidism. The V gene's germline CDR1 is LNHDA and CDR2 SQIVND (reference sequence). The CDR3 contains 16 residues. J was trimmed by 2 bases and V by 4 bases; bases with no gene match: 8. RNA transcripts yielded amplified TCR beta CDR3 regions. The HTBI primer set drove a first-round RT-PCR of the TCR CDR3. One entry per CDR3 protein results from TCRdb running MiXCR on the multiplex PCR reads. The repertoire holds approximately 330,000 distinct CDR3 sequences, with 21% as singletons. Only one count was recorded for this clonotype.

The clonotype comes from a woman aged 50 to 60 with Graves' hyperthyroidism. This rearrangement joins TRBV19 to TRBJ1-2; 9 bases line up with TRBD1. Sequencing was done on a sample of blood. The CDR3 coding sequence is TGTGCCAGTAGTAGAACCGGGACAGGGTCCAACTATGGCTACACCTTC. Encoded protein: CASSRTGTGSNYGYTF.